Below are 15 T cell receptor beta chains sequenced from a single sample in a study of blood T cell repertoires in COVID-19. Only in-frame clones appear in the TCRdb table, and some are missing; sequencing was by immunoSEQ multiplex PCR. The data contain under 75,000 clones, roughly 89% of them seen just once; the ten biggest clones take up roughly 2%. Sequencing was done on a sample of peripheral blood. These TCRs come from a man in his thirties or forties with acute or convalescent COVID-19.

This chain connects TRBV7-8 to TRBJ2-3; 9 nucleotides match TRBD1. The germline V gene encodes CDR1 SGHVS and CDR2 FQNEAQ. The trim removed 4 bases at V and 3 bases at J, leaving 5 bases unmatched. This CDR3 region has 15 residues. Written as DNA, the CDR3 is TGTGCCAGCAGCTCACAGGGACAGGGAACAGATACGCAGTATTTT. It is translated as CASSSQGQGTDTQYF.

This chain uses TRBV15 with TRBJ1-6; D is unclear. The CDR3 spans 14 residues. Germline CDR1 and CDR2: LNHNV and YYDKDF (reference sequence). Trimming pared 0 bases from V and 7 bases from J, leaving 7 bases between. CDR3 amino acids: CATSRDVRNSPLHF. The DNA for the CDR3 is TGTGCCACCAGCAGAGATGTACGGAATTCACCCCTCCACTTT. Supplemented by reference TRBV15 and TRBJ1-6, the full variable domain reads DAMVIQNPRYQVTQFGKPVTLSCSQTLNHNVMYWYQQKSSQAPKLLFHYYDKDFNNEADTPDNFQSRRPNTSFCFLDIRSPGLGDTAMYLCATSRDVRNSPLHFGNGTRLTVT.

The chain joins TRBV12-5 to TRBJ2-7; D possibly corresponds to TRBD2 (5 bases). Trimming cost V 7 bases and J 12 bases, with 7 bases left between them. The CDR3 extends over 8 amino acids. The germline V gene encodes CDR1 LGHNT and CDR2 FRNRAP. The CDR3 region has the DNA TGTGCTAGTGACCGGGGGTACTTC. This gives the protein CASDRGYF.

This clone was detected only a few times. The chain combines TRBV2 with TRBJ2-7; maybe TRBD2 (6 bases). The germline V gene encodes CDR1 SNHLY and CDR2 FYNNEI. This CDR3 spans 13 amino acids. Trimming pared 8 bases from V and 4 bases from J, leaving 15 bases between. CDR3 DNA: TGTGCCAGCCACCCGGGGGAGTTGTACGAGCAGTACTTC. This translates into CASHPGELYEQYF.

The rearrangement uses TRBV18 and TRBJ1-2; the match to TRBD1 covers 8 bases. CDR3 size: 16 residues. Trimming at V came to 3 bases and at J to 2 bases, leaving 8 bases not matched to a gene. CDR1 KGHSH and CDR2 LQKENI come from the germline V gene. The CDR3 loop reads CASSPKAGTGNYGYTF. CDR3 nucleotides: TGTGCCAGCTCACCTAAAGCCGGGACAGGAAACTATGGCTACACCTTC. The variable domain in full, completed from reference TRBV18 and TRBJ1-2, reads NAGVMQNPRHLVRRRGQEARLRCSPMKGHSHVYWYRQLPEEGLKFMVYLQKENIIDESGMPKERFSAEFPKEGPSILRIQQVVRGDSAAYFCASSPKAGTGNYGYTFGSGTRLTVV.

The CDR3 spells CASSAIGGDYGYTF. CDR3 DNA: TGTGCCAGCAGTGCGATAGGGGGCGACTATGGCTACACCTTC. The V gene is TRBV2, the J gene TRBJ1-2; 7 nucleotides match TRBD1. CDR3 size: 14 residues. V was clipped by 4 bases and J by 3 bases; unmatched bases: 5. CDR1 is SNHLY, CDR2 FYNNEI, per germline.

The chain recombines TRBV6-1 with TRBJ1-2, with 7 bases lining up with TRBD1. CDR3 length: 15 amino acids. Germline V gene data show CDR1 as MNHNS and CDR2 as SASEGT. J lost 1 base, V lost 2 bases, and 4 bases had no gene match. CDR3 bases: TGTGCCAGCAGTGAATTCGGACAGGTTAACTATGGCTACACCTTC. Translated: CASSEFGQVNYGYTF.

For the CDR3, the DNA is TGTGCCAGCAGCTCGGTGGGACTAGCGGAAAAAAGCCAGCGCACAGATACGCAGTATTTT. It is translated as CASSSVGLAEKSQRTDTQYF. The chain links TRBV7-8 to TRBJ2-3; 11 bases are shared with TRBD2. J was trimmed by 1 base and V by 4 bases; bases with no gene match: 16. CDR1 is SGHVS and CDR2 is FQNEAQ in the germline V gene. The CDR3 covers 20 residues.

The chain carries TRBV10-3 and TRBJ1-3; the D gene is possibly TRBD1 (6 bases). V gave up 5 bases and J gave up 5 bases, with 19 bases separating them. Germline V CDR1 and CDR2: ENHRY, SYGVKD. The CDR3 is 16 amino acids. The CDR3 DNA reads as TGTGCCATCAGTCACGAACAGGGTACCGGGAGAAACACCATATATTTT. It translates to CAISHEQGTGRNTIYF.

The V call is TRBV7-9, the J call TRBJ1-2, with D perhaps TRBD1 (6 bases). This CDR3 contains 13 residues. Trimming stripped 6 bases from V and 1 base from J, with 9 bases between. Germline V gene lookup returns CDR1 SEHNR and CDR2 FQNEAQ (reference sequence). CDR3 amino acids: CASSPDSNYGYTF. In DNA, the CDR3 is TGTGCCAGCAGTCCGGACAGTAACTATGGCTACACCTTC.

The chain joins TRBV29-1 to TRBJ2-7; 10 bases match TRBD1. The length of the CDR3 is 16 residues. Germline V gene lookup returns CDR1 SQVTM and CDR2 ANQGSEA. Trimming took 3 bases from V and 2 from J; bases not matched to a gene: 10. As DNA, the CDR3 is TGCAGCGTTGATGACAGGGGGCGAGGTGCAACCTACGAGCAGTACTTC. Translation: CSVDDRGRGATYEQYF.

For the CDR3, the DNA is TGTGCCAGCAGCTGGGACGGGACTAGCGCCGAGACCCAGTACTTC. Its translation: CASSWDGTSAETQYF. The chain links TRBV7-9 to TRBJ2-5; TRBD2 matches 10 bases. Germline CDR1 SEHNR, CDR2 FQNEAQ (reference sequence). This CDR3 comprises 15 residues. V dropped 4 bases and J dropped 5; count of bases not matched to a gene: 7.

This clone was observed a single time. The CDR3 loop reads CASSLAGEGGTEAFF. CDR3 nucleotide sequence: TGCGCCAGCAGCTTGGCCGGAGAGGGAGGGACTGAAGCTTTCTTT. The chain links TRBV5-1 to TRBJ1-1; no reliable D call. Germline V lookup: CDR1 SGHRS, CDR2 YFSETQ. Trimming took 0 bases from V and 5 from J, leaving 14 bases between them. CDR3 length: 15 amino acids. Combining the CDR3 with reference TRBV5-1 and TRBJ1-1 gives the whole variable domain KAGVTQTPRYLIKTRGQQVTLSCSPISGHRSVSWYQQTPGQGLQFLFEYFSETQRNKGNFPGRFSGRQFSNSRSEMNVSTLELGDSALYLCASSLAGEGGTEAFFGQGTRLTVV.

In the case of this clone: Other DNA variants within this sample encode the same CDR3. This rearrangement joins TRBV19 to TRBJ1-2, with 7 positions matching TRBD1. The CDR3 totals 15 residues. Germline V CDR1 and CDR2: LNHDA, SQIVND (reference sequence). The junction had 5 bases not matched to a gene; V was cut back by 2 bases and J by 2 bases. The CDR3 loop reads CASSIRRDRNYGYTF. The CDR3 DNA reads TGTGCCAGTAGTATACGACGGGACAGAAACTATGGCTACACCTTC.

This sequence joins TRBV10-3 and TRBJ2-1, with TRBD1 as a possible D gene (6 bases). The germline gives CDR1 ENHRY, CDR2 SYGVKD. The CDR3 covers 16 residues. V gave up 0 bases and J gave up 4 bases, with 13 bases separating them. In DNA, the CDR3 is TGTGCCATCAGTGAGTCTACGGGACAAAGATACAATGAGCAGTTCTTC. Its translation is CAISESTGQRYNEQFF.